This section outlines one T cell receptor (beta chain) sequence together with its context. Its specificity is not known. One end of the junction fails to match germline, which may point to a read error. This specimen comes from a study of regulatory T cells in long-lasting Graves disease. Time point of the sample: newly diagnosed GD, antithyroid drugs for less than 3 months. RNA isolated from PBMCs was used to make the TCR library. Diagnoses of Graves' disease were made by American Thyroid Association guidelines. Whole-study findings and limits: Favored gene segments in persistent disease were TRBV28, TRBJ1-2 and TRBJ2-5. With approximately 3,000 shared public clonotypes, persistent patients exceeded new patients, who shared around 970.

CDR3-region Arm-PCR and iRepertoire HTBI primers produced the TCR beta libraries. TCRdb re-called the multiplex PCR reads with MiXCR, one entry per CDR3 protein. The data hold approximately 560,000 distinct CDR3 sequences, with roughly a sixth observed a single time. The CDR3 consists of 16 residues. Germline V gene sequence: CDR1 SSHAT, CDR2 FNYEAQ (reference sequence). These data also formed part of another study, on T cells in Graves' hyperthyroidism and ophthalmopathy. Per that paper: The HTBI primer set drove a first-round RT-PCR of the TCR CDR3.

The V call is TRBV7-7, the J call TRBJ2-1; TRBD1 aligns across 12 bases. The end of the DNA is better explained by TRBJ2-5, so the J call may be wrong. The specimen was peripheral blood mononuclear cells (PBMCs), collected at new diagnosis, from a patient treated with antithyroid drugs. This receptor was obtained from a man between 18 and 29 years old with Graves disease. The DNA of the CDR3 is TGTGCTAGCAGCAGCTCCGGGACAGGGGGCATCGAGACCCAGTACTTC. Its protein product is CASSSSGTGGIETQYF.